The present T cell receptor beta chain was sequenced within a study of cytomegalovirus exposure and HLA in healthy donors. Per germline, CDR1 SGHVS and CDR2 FQNEAQ. The V end lost 1 base, the J end lost 2 bases, and 11 bases lay between the germline ends. The CDR3 spans 15 residues. Notes on the study in general: First-cohort TCR clusters tended to co-occur in the 130 or so validation repertoires, a later analysis found.

On this clone itself: The target antigen is unknown.

Repertoires were generated with immunoSEQ multiplex PCR, while TCRdb's copy carries only in-frame clones and drops some. The sample includes some 83,000 clones, approximately 93% of them seen just once. The TCR sequence derives from a woman aged 18-35 years in good health and CMV-seropositive. Sequencing input: PBMCs. The chain combines TRBV7-8 with TRBJ1-2; a weak D match, TRBD1 (5 bases). The CDR3 coding sequence is TGTGCCAGCAGCTTAGGATCGGGGGGGAACTATGGCTACACCTTC. It yields the protein CASSLGSGGNYGYTF.